The text below deals with one T cell receptor (beta chain). This receptor's antigen is unknown. Read coverage stops 3 residues before the CDR3 terminus; the germline J gene supplies the remainder. This record belongs to a study of T cells in women clearing cervical HPV infection (dated by TCRdb to 2016 to 2018). As for the study more broadly: The cases were approximately 25 women with histologically confirmed HPV16-related CIN3 or worse, and 2 of these cases were invasive cancers. The parent cohort enrolled 8,500 to 11,000 women aged 18 or older in Guanacaste, Costa Rica, during about 1992 to 1995 and followed them for around 7 years. The exploratory proof-of-principle case-control study was nested within the Guanacaste HPV Natural History Study in Costa Rica and compared TCR repertoires across cervical HPV16 outcomes. The controls were 25 to 30 women whose single incident HPV16 infection cleared within 12 months with no development of precancer or cancer. Cases had a median age of around 32 years compared with 37 to 40 for controls, and baseline characteristics showed no significant differences between the groups. HLA typing was available for only a few women, so HLA type could not be excluded as a confounder. Cases and controls were matched on year of sample collection and on age within five years. Quality controls consisted of five blinded duplicates per group, for a total of some 60 samples made up of some 50 participants and roughly 10 replicates. Blood from cases was collected at the visit where the lesion was first found, while blood from controls was collected once the infection could no longer be detected. Among cases, blood sampling came a median of roughly 150 days after lesion detection, with an interquartile range of about 85 to 220 days.

Every participant had a single incident cervical HPV16 infection, and prevalent HPV16 infections were excluded. Cervical HPV DNA was detected by MY09/MY11 PCR, and genotyping was performed by dot-blot hybridization. About 15 mL of heparinized blood were centrifuged, and the buffy coat was aliquoted, frozen at -30°C, then stored at -80°C. Genomic DNA was extracted from buffy coat specimens using QIAGEN kits. The immunoSEQ assay used multiplex PCR to amplify TCR beta CDR3 regions from an average of approximately 1,200 ng of genomic DNA per sample. The assay corrected primer bias using a complete synthetic TCR repertoire to establish an amplification baseline. Amplicons were sequenced on the Illumina platform. The source study handled its data this way. Sequences were error-corrected by clustering with frequency ratios and a modified nearest-neighbor algorithm and were then analyzed in the immunoSEQ Analyzer with IMGT gene definitions. TCR richness and evenness were averaged over 20 rarefaction repeats at each rarefaction depth, excluding samples with fewer sequences than the depth. Wilcoxon rank sum tests with FDR correction were used to compare relative abundances of V, D and J genes between the groups. For the blinded duplicates, the intraclass correlation was 95% to 97% for TCR richness and averaged roughly 75% across around 61 gene segments. TCRdb stores this immuneACCESS table with in-frame sequences only. Part of the clones is absent; in the studies checked, under half of the shortfall reflects unresolved V genes, and no reason is known for the rest. Clonal size and the V and J genes are those of that table, whereas D and trimming came from the DNA. Per the sample table, the count is tens of thousands of clones. The leading ten clones occupy 6.5% to 7.5% of the sample.

The V end loses 1 base and the J end loses 2 bases, and a stretch of 8 bases separates them. Measured from the cysteine to the phenylalanine, the CDR3 is 14 residues long. Shown are 33 bases from within the CDR3, in frame from base 1. The germline V gene provides CDR1 MGHRA and CDR2 YSYEKL. Study-wide conclusions, independent of this receptor: By combining richness with V gene abundances, random forest classifiers separated cases from controls with an estimated AUC of about 0.82. The cross-sectional design could not show whether the associations came before the infection or were a result of it, and neither effector/memory subsets nor HPV-specific T cells were isolated. Because the number of T cells in each sample was unknown, differences in richness could reflect differing T-cell content rather than repertoire biology. TRBV6-7 relative abundance was lower in cases than in controls (roughly 0.12% versus 0.15%; Bonferroni P = 0.0008). TCR repertoire richness was significantly higher in CIN3+ cases than in controls across sequencing depths, while evenness did not differ.

The origin of this receptor is a woman aged 18 to 69 with a cervical HPV16 infection that either progressed to CIN3+ or cleared (not recorded which). The chain couples TRBV4-1 to TRBJ1-2; there is no confident call for the D gene. The source material was blood buffy coat. Incomplete CDR3 DNA: TGCGCCAGCAGCCAAGGCGCGGAAAACTATGGC. Translated, this gives CASSQGAENYG. The whole CDR3 protein is CASSQGAENYGYTF.